This T cell receptor beta chain was observed in a study of shared clonotypes between healthy human individuals. It was around 190 ng DNA, approximately 28,000 T cell genomes, that sorted-subset replicate PCRs used. Clones were sequenced by immunoSEQ multiplex PCR, and TCRdb holds only the in-frame ones, with some missing. Altogether roughly 1.5 million clones are present, approximately 98% being singletons, with the ten largest covering around 0.45%. V gave up 1 base and J gave up 6 bases, with 16 bases separating them. The CDR3 totals 15 residues. Germline loops: CDR1 LNHNV, CDR2 YYDKDF (reference sequence). Whole-study findings and limits: Only blood underwent sampling, and tissue repertoires likely differ.

Comments on this clone: What it binds is unknown.

The sequencing input was naive CD4+ T cells sorted from blood. Subset denoted: CD45RA+ positively selected. This sequence was found in a man aged 25 to 40 in good health. The chain has TRBV15 and TRBJ2-7; tentatively, D is TRBD2 (6 bases). In nucleotides, the CDR3 is TGTGCCACCAGCAGAGGAATGAGGGACTCTGGCGAGCAGTACTTC. This codes for CATSRGMRDSGEQYF.